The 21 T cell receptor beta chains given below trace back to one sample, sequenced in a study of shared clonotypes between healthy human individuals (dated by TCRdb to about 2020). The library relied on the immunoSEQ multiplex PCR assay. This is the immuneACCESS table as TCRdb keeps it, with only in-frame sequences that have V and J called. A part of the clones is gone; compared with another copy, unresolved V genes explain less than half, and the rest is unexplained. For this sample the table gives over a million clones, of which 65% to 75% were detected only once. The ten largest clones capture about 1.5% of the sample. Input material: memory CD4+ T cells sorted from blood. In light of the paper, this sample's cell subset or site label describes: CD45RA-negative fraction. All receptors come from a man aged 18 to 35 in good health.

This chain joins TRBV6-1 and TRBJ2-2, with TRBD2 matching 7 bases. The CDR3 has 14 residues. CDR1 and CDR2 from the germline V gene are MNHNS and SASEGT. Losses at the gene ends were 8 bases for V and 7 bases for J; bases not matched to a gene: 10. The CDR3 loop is CASVAGYKGGELFF. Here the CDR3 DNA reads TGTGCCAGCGTAGCGGGCTACAAGGGCGGGGAGCTGTTTTTT.

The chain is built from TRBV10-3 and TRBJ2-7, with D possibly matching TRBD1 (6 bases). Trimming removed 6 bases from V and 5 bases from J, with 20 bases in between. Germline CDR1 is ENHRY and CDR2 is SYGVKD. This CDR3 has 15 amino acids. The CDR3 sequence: CAISPRQGTADEQYF. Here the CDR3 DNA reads TGTGCCATCAGCCCAAGGCAGGGGACCGCGGACGAGCAGTACTTC.

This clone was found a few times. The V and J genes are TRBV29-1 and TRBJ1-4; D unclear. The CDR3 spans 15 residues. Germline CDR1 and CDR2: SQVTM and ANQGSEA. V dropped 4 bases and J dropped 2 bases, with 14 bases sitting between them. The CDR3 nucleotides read TGCAGCGTTGCCATAACGGCAGGCACTAATGAAAAACTGTTTTTT. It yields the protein CSVAITAGTNEKLFF.

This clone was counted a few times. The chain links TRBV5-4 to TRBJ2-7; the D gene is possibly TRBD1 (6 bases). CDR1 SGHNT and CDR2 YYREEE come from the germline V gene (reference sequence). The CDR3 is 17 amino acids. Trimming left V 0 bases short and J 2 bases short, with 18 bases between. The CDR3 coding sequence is TGTGCCAGCAGCTTGGGGCCCCTGGCAGGGGCCACCTACGAGCAGTACTTC. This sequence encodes CASSLGPLAGATYEQYF. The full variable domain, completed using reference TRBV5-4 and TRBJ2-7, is ETGVTQSPTHLIKTRGQQVTLRCSSQSGHNTVSWYQQALGQGPQFIFQYYREEENGRGNFPPRFSGLQFPNYSSELNVNALELDDSALYLCASSLGPLAGATYEQYFGPGTRLTVT.

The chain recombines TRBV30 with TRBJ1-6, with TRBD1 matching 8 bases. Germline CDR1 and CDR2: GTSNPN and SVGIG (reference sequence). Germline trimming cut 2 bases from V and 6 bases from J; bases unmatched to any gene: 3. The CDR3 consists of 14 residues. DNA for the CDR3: TGTGCCTGGAGTACAGGGGGAGGTAATTCACCCCTCCACTTT. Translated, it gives CAWSTGGGNSPLHF.

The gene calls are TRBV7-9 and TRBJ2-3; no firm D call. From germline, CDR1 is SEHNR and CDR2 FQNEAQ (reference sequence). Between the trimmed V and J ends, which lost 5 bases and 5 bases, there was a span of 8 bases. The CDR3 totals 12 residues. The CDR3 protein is CASSPKLDTQYF. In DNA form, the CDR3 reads TGTGCCAGCAGCCCTAAGTTAGATACGCAGTATTTT.

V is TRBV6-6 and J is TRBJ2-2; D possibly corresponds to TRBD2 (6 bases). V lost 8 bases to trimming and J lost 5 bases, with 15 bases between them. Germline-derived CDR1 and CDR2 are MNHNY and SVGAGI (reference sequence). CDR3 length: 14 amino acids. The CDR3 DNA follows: TGTGCCAGCCGACTAGAGCGGACAACCGGGGAGCTGTTTTTT. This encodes CASRLERTTGELFF.

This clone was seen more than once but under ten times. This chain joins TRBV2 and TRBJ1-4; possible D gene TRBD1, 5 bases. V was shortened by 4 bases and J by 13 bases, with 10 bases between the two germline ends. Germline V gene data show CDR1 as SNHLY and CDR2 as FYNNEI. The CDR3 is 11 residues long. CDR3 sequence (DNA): TGTGCCAGCAGTGCCAGGGTTACACTGTTTTTT. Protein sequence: CASSARVTLFF.

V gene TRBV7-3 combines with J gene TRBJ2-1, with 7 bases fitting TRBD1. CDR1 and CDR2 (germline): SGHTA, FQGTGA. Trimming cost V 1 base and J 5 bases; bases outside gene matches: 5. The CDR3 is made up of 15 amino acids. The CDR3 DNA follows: TGTGCCAGCAGCTTAAAGGGGGCGGAAAACAATGAGCAGTTCTTC. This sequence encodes CASSLKGAENNEQFF. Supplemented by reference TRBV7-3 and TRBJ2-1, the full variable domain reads GAGVSQTPSNKVTEKGKYVELRCDPISGHTALYWYRQSLGQGPEFLIYFQGTGAADDSGLPNDRFFAVRPEGSVSTLKIQRTERGDSAVYLCASSLKGAENNEQFFGPGTRLTVL.

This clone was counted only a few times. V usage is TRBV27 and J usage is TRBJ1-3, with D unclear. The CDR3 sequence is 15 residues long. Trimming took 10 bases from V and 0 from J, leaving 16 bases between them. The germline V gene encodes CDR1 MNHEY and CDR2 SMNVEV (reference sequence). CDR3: CATRGGSASGNTIYF. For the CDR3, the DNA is TGTGCCACCCGGGGAGGGTCAGCCTCTGGAAACACCATATATTTT.

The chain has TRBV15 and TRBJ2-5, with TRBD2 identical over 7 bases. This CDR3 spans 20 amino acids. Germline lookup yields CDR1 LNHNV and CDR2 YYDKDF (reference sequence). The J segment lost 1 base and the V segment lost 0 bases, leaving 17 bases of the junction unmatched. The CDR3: CATSRDSHGRPGRGQETQYF. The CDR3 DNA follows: TGTGCCACCAGCAGAGATTCCCACGGGAGGCCGGGGCGAGGCCAAGAGACCCAGTACTTC. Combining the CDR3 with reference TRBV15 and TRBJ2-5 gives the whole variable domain DAMVIQNPRYQVTQFGKPVTLSCSQTLNHNVMYWYQQKSSQAPKLLFHYYDKDFNNEADTPDNFQSRRPNTSFCFLDIRSPGLGDTAMYLCATSRDSHGRPGRGQETQYFGPGTRLLVL.

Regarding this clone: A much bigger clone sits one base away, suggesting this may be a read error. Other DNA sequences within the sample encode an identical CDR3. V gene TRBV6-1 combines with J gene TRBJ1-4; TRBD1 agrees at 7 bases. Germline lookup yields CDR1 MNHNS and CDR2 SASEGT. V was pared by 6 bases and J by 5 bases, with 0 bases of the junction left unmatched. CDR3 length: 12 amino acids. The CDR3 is CASRQGNEKLFF. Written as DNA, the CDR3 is TGTGCCAGCAGACAGGGGAATGAAAAACTGTTTTTT.

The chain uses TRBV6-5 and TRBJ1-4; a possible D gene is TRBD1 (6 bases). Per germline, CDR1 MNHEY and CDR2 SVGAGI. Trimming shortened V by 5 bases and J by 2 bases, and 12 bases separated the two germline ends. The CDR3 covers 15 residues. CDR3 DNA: TGTGCCAGCAGTGGGGGCATCGGGACTAATGAAAAACTGTTTTTT. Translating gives CASSGGIGTNEKLFF.

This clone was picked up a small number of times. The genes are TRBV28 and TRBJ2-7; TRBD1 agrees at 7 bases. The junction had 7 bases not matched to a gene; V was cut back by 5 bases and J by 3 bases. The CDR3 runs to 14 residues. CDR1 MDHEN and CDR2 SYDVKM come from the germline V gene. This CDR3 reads CASSPTGVSYEQYF. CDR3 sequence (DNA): TGTGCCAGCAGTCCCACAGGGGTTAGCTACGAGCAGTACTTC. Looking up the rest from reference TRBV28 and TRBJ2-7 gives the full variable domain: DVKVTQSSRYLVKRTGEKVFLECVQDMDHENMFWYRQDPGLGLRLIYFSYDVKMKEKGDIPEGYSVSREKKERFSLILESASTNQTSMYLCASSPTGVSYEQYFGPGTRLTVT.

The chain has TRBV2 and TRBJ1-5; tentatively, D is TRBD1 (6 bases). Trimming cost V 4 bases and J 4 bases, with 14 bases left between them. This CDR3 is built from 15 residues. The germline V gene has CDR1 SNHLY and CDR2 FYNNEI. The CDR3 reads CASSVSGTLNQPQHF. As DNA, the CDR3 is TGTGCCAGCAGTGTGTCCGGGACACTGAATCAGCCCCAGCATTTT.

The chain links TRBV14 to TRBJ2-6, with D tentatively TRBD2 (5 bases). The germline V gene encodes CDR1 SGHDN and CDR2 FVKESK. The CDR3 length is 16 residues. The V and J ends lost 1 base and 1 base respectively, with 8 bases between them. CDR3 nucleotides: TGTGCCAGCAGCCAAGTAACGGGGTCTGGGGCCAACGTCCTGACTTTC. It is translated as CASSQVTGSGANVLTF. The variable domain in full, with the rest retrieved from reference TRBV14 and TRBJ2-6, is EAGVTQFPSHSVIEKGQTVTLRCDPISGHDNLYWYRRVMGKEIKFLLHFVKESKQDESGMPNNRFLAERTGGTYSTLKVQPAELEDSGVYFCASSQVTGSGANVLTFGAGSRLTVL.

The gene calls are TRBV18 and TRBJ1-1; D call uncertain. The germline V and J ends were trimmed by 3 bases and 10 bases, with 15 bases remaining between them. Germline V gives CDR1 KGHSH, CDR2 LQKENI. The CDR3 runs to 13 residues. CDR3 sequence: CASSPVPGQIAFF. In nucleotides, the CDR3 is TGTGCCAGCTCACCCGTGCCGGGTCAGATAGCTTTCTTT.

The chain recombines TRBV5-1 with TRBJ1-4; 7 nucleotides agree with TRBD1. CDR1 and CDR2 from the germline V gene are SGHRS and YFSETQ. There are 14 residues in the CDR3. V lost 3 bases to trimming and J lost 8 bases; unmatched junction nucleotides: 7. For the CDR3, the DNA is TGCGCCAGCAGCTCCGGGACAGCAGGGGAAAAACTGTTTTTT. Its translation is CASSSGTAGEKLFF.

CDR3 sequence reads: CASSLRSGGDTNTQYF. The DNA of the CDR3 is TGTGCCAGCAGCTTACGTAGCGGGGGGGATACGAATACGCAGTATTTT. V and J are TRBV11-3 and TRBJ2-3, with 11 bases aligning to TRBD2. J was trimmed by 7 bases and V by 2 bases; bases with no gene match: 8. The CDR3 sequence is 16 residues long. Germline V gene lookup returns CDR1 SGHNT and CDR2 YENEEA.

CDR3 in amino acids: CASSFRGPSGNTIYF. CDR3 bases: TGTGCCAGCAGTTTTCGGGGGCCCTCTGGAAACACCATATATTTT. The V call is TRBV28, the J call TRBJ1-3; D might be TRBD1 (6 bases). This CDR3 is 15 amino acids long. CDR1 and CDR2 from the germline V gene are MDHEN and SYDVKM. V lost 3 bases to trimming and J lost 0 bases, with 9 bases between them.

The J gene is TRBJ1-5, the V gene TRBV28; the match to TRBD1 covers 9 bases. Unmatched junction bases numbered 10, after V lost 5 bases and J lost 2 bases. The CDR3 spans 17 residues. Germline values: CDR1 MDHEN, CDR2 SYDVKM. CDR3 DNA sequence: TGTGCCAGCAGTCCCGGGACAGGGAAAATGGGCAATCAGCCCCAGCATTTT. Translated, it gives CASSPGTGKMGNQPQHF.